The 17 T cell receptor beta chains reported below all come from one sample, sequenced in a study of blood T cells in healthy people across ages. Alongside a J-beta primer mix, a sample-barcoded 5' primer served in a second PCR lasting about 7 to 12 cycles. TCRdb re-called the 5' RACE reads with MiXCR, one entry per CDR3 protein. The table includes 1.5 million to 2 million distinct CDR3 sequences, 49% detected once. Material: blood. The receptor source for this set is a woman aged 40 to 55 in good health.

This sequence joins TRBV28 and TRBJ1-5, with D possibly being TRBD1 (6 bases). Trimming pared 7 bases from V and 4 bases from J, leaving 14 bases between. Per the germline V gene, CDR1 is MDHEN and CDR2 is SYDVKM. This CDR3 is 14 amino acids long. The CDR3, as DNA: TGTGCCAGCAAAACCTGGGACACAAATCAGCCCCAGCATTTT. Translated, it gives CASKTWDTNQPQHF. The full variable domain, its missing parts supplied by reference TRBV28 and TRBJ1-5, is DVKVTQSSRYLVKRTGEKVFLECVQDMDHENMFWYRQDPGLGLRLIYFSYDVKMKEKGDIPEGYSVSREKKERFSLILESASTNQTSMYLCASKTWDTNQPQHFGDGTRLSIL.

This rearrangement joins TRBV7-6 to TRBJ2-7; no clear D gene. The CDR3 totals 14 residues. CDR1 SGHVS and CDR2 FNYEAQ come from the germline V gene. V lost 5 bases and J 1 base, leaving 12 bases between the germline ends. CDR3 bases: TGTGCCAGCAGCCTAAAAGCTCTATCCTACGAGCAGTACTTC. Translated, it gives CASSLKALSYEQYF. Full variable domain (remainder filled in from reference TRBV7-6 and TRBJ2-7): GAGVSQSPRYKVTKRGQDVALRCDPISGHVSLYWYRQALGQGPEFLTYFNYEAQQDKSGLPNDRFSAERPEGSISTLTIQRTEQRDSAMYRCASSLKALSYEQYFGPGTRLTVT.

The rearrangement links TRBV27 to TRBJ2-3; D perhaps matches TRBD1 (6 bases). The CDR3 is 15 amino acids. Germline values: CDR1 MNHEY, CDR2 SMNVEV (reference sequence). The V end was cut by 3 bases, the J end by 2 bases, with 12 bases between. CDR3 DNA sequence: TGTGCCAGCAGTTTCCAGGGGTACTTCACAGATACGCAGTATTTT. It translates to CASSFQGYFTDTQYF.

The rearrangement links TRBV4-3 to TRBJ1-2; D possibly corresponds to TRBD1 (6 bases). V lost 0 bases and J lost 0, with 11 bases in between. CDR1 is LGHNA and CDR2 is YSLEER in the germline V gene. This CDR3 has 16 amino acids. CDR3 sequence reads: CASSQEAGGSNYGYTF. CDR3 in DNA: TGCGCCAGCAGCCAAGAAGCGGGGGGCTCTAACTATGGCTACACCTTC.

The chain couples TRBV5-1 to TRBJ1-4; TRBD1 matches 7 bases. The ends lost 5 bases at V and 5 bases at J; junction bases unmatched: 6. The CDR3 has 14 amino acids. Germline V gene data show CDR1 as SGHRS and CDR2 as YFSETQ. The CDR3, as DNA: TGCGCCAGCAGGTCAGGGGGGAGGAATGAAAAACTGTTTTTT. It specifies CASRSGGRNEKLFF.

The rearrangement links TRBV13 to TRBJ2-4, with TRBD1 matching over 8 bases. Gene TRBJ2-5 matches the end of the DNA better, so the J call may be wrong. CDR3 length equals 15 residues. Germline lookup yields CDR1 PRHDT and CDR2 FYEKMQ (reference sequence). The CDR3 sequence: CASSLGPGQGKTQYF. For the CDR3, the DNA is TGTGCCAGCAGCTTAGGCCCAGGACAGGGAAAGACCCAGTACTTC.

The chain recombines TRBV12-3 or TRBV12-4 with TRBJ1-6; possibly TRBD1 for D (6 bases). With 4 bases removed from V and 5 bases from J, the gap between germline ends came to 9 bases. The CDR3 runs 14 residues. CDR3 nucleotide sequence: TGTGCCAGCAGTTCCGGGACACATAATTCACCCCTCCACTTT. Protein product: CASSSGTHNSPLHF.

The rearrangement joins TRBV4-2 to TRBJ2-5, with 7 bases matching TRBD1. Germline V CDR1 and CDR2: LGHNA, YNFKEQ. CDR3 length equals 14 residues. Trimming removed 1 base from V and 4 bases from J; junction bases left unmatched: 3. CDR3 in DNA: TGTGCCAGCAGCCAAGTGGACAGGATAGAGACCCAGTACTTC. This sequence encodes CASSQVDRIETQYF.

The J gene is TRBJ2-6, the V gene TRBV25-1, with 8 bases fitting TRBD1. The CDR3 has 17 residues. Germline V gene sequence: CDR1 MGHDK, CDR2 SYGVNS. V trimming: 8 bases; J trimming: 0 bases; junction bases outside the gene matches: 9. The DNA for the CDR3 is TGTGCCAGCGAAGACCCTACAGGGGGCTCTGGGGCCAACGTCCTGACTTTC. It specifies CASEDPTGGSGANVLTF.

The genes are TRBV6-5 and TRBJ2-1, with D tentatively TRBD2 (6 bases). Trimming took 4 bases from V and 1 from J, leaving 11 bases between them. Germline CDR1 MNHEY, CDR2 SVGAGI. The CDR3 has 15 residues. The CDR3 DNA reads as TGTGCCAGCAGTTCTACGGGGGAGTCCTACAATGAGCAGTTCTTC. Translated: CASSSTGESYNEQFF.

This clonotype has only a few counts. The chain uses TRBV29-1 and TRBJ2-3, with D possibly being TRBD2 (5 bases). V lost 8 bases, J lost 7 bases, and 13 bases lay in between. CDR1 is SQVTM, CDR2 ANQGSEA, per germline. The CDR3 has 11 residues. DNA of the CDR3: TGCAGCCCTAAATCCGGGAATACGCAGTATTTT. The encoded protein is CSPKSGNTQYF.

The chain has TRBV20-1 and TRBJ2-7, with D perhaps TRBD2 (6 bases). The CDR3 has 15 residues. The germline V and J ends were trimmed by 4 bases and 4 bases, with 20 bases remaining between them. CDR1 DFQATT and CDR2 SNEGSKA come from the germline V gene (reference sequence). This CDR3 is CSATLGTQGGYEQYF. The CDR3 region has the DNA TGCAGTGCTACCCTCGGGACCCAAGGAGGGTACGAGCAGTACTTC.

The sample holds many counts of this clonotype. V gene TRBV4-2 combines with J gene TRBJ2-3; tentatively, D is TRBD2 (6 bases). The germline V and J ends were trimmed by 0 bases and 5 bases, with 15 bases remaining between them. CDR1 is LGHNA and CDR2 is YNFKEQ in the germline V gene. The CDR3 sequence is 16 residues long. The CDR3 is CASSQEEGRSRDTQYF. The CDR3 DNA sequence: TGTGCCAGCAGCCAAGAGGAGGGGCGTTCAAGAGATACGCAGTATTTT.

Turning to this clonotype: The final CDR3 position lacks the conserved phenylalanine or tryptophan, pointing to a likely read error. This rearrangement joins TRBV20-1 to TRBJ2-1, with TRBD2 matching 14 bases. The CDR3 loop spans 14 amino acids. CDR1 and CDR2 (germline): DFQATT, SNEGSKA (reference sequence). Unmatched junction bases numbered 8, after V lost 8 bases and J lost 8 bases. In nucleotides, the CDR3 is TGCAGTCTCCTGACTAGCGGGGGGGCGCATGAGCAGTTCCTC. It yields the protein CSLLTSGGAHEQFL.

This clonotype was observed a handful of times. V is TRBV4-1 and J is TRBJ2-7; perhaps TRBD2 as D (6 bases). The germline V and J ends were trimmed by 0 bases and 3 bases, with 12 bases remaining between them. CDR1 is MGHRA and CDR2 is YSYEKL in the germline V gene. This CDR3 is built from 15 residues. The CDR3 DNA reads TGCGCCAGCAGCCAAGATCTTGGGGGGTTCTACGAGCAGTACTTC. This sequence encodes CASSQDLGGFYEQYF.

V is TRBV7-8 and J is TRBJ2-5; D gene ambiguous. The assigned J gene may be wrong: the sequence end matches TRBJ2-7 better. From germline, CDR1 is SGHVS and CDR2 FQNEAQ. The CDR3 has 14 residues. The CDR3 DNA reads TGTGCCAGCAGCTACCGAGAGAAACCCTACGAGCAGTACTTC. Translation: CASSYREKPYEQYF.

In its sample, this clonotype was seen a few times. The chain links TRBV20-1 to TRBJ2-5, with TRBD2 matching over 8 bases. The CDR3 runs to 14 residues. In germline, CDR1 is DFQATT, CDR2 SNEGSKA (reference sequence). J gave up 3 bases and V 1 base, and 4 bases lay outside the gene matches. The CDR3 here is CSARVISGKETQYF. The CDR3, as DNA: TGCAGTGCTAGAGTGATTAGCGGGAAAGAGACCCAGTACTTC.